The 23 T cell receptor beta chains given below trace back to one sample, sequenced in a study of shared clonotypes between healthy human individuals. Only in-frame clones appear in the TCRdb table, and some are missing; sequencing was by immunoSEQ multiplex PCR. The sample holds roughly 2.5 million clones, around nine tenths seen once. The sample consisted of naive CD4+ T cells sorted from blood. Documented subset: CD45RA+ positively selected. The receptors come from a young man in good health.

In DNA, the CDR3 is TGTGCCACCAGCAGAAAGGGGCTAGCGGACCTCTCCTACGAGCAGTACTTC. Residues: CATSRKGLADLSYEQYF. The V gene is TRBV15, the J gene TRBJ2-7; TRBD2 matches at 7 bases. Germline lookup yields CDR1 LNHNV and CDR2 YYDKDF (reference sequence). CDR3 length equals 17 residues. V lost 2 bases, J lost 0 bases, and 10 bases stayed unmatched. Complete variable domain (other parts from reference TRBV15 and TRBJ2-7): DAMVIQNPRYQVTQFGKPVTLSCSQTLNHNVMYWYQQKSSQAPKLLFHYYDKDFNNEADTPDNFQSRRPNTSFCFLDIRSPGLGDTAMYLCATSRKGLADLSYEQYFGPGTRLTVT.

V usage is TRBV2 and J usage is TRBJ1-3, with TRBD1 identical over 10 bases. The CDR3 loop spans 13 amino acids. The germline V gene has CDR1 SNHLY and CDR2 FYNNEI. The V gene end was trimmed by 8 bases and the J gene end by 9 bases; junction bases not matched to a gene: 7. The CDR3 nucleotides are TGTGCCAGCGCGGGACAGGGGCGCGGCACCATATATTTT. Translating it yields CASAGQGRGTIYF.

The chain couples TRBV10-1 to TRBJ2-1; 7 nucleotides align to TRBD1. The CDR3 spans 15 residues. Germline V lookup: CDR1 WNHNN, CDR2 SYGVQD (reference sequence). V lost 5 bases and J lost 2; bases outside the gene matches: 6. The CDR3 nucleotides read TGCGCCAGCAGTTTGGGACAGCCTACCTACAATGAGCAGTTCTTC. It translates to CASSLGQPTYNEQFF.

This CDR3 reads CASSSAGSGNTIYF. The CDR3 DNA sequence: TGTGCCAGCAGCTCCGCTGGCTCTGGAAACACCATATATTTT. The rearrangement uses TRBV7-2 and TRBJ1-3; D remains ambiguous. The CDR3 contains 14 residues. With 4 bases removed from V and 0 bases from J, the gap between germline ends came to 7 bases. The germline gives CDR1 SGHTA, CDR2 FQGNSA. Full variable domain (remainder filled in from reference TRBV7-2 and TRBJ1-3): GAGVSQSPSNKVTEKGKDVELRCDPISGHTALYWYRQSLGQGLEFLIYFQGNSAPDKSGLPSDRFSAERTGGSVSTLTIQRTQQEDSAVYLCASSSAGSGNTIYFGEGSWLTVV.

The chain uses TRBV5-4 and TRBJ1-2, with D possibly matching TRBD1 (6 bases). Trimming pared 5 bases from V and 7 bases from J, leaving 21 bases between. Germline V CDR1 and CDR2: SGHNT, YYREEE (reference sequence). This CDR3 spans 15 amino acids. The CDR3 DNA is TGTGCCAGCAGACCTCCCGGGACAAGTGGTACTGGCTACACCTTC. Its translation: CASRPPGTSGTGYTF.

In regard to this clone: Other DNA sequences in this specimen translate into the identical CDR3. This chain uses TRBV19 with TRBJ1-5, with 7 bases that match TRBD1. The CDR3 is 15 residues long. With 2 bases clipped from V and 4 bases from J, the junction kept 5 bases outside the gene matches. From germline, CDR1 is LNHDA and CDR2 SQIVND (reference sequence). The DNA of the CDR3 is TGTGCCAGTAGTATACAGGGGGGAGGAAATCAGCCCCAGCATTTT. Protein: CASSIQGGGNQPQHF.

V is TRBV29-1 and J is TRBJ2-1; D is ambiguous. The length of the CDR3 is 13 residues. The germline V gene encodes CDR1 SQVTM and CDR2 ANQGSEA. Trimming removed 1 base from V and 6 bases from J, with 10 bases in between. CDR3 coding DNA: TGCAGCGTTGAAGGAGAGTCCCCCAATGAGCAGTTCTTC. It specifies CSVEGESPNEQFF.

This sequence joins TRBV5-1 and TRBJ2-1, with 7 bases fitting TRBD1. Unmatched junction bases numbered 3, after V lost 0 bases and J lost 12 bases. This CDR3 region has 12 residues. Germline lookup yields CDR1 SGHRS and CDR2 YFSETQ. CDR3 nucleotides: TGCGCCAGCAGCTTGGGGGACAGCGCGCAGTTCTTC. Protein: CASSLGDSAQFF.

The chain uses TRBV5-6 and TRBJ2-3, with D perhaps matching TRBD2 (6 bases). The length of the CDR3 is 13 residues. Germline CDR1 reads SGHDT; CDR2 reads YYEEEE. The CDR3 here is CAVGLANTDTQYF. The CDR3 DNA follows: TGTGCTGTAGGCCTAGCGAACACAGATACGCAGTATTTT.

In its sample, this clone was seen a few times. The sample has other DNA sequences that encode this CDR3 too. The gene calls are TRBV18 and TRBJ1-5, with TRBD1 matching over 8 bases. V trimming: 0 bases; J trimming: 3 bases; junction bases outside the gene matches: 4. The CDR3 runs to 16 residues. CDR1 and CDR2 from the germline V gene are KGHSH and LQKENI. The CDR3 protein is CASSPPSGGVNQPQHF. The CDR3 region has the DNA TGTGCCAGCTCACCACCGTCAGGGGGCGTCAATCAGCCCCAGCATTTT.

This clone was seen a single time. The V gene is TRBV30, the J gene TRBJ2-4; a weak D match, TRBD1 (6 bases). The V gene's germline CDR1 is GTSNPN and CDR2 SVGIG (reference sequence). The CDR3 has 13 residues. V was pared by 3 bases and J by 7 bases, with 13 bases between. CDR3 DNA: TGTGCCTGGAGAACACAGGGCGGTAACATTCAGTACTTC. Its translation is CAWRTQGGNIQYF. The variable domain in full, with the rest retrieved from reference TRBV30 and TRBJ2-4, is SQTIHQWPATLVQPVGSPLSLECTVEGTSNPNLYWYRQAAGRGLQLLFYSVGIGQISSEVPQNLSASRPQDRQFILSSKKLLLSDSGFYLCAWRTQGGNIQYFGAGTRLSVL.

DNA for the CDR3: TGTGCCAGCAGCTTAGCGGGAGGGGTAGCCAAAAACATTCAGTACTTC. It codes for CASSLAGGVAKNIQYF. The chain has TRBV7-6 and TRBJ2-4; 7 bases map to TRBD2. V shed 0 bases, J shed 0 bases, and the junction held 2 bases outside the gene matches. Per the germline V gene, CDR1 is SGHVS and CDR2 is FNYEAQ. The CDR3 has 16 residues.

The chain uses TRBV6-1 and TRBJ1-1, with a tentative D call TRBD1 (6 bases). CDR1 and CDR2 (germline): MNHNS, SASEGT. V was cut by 3 bases and J by 1 base, with 15 bases left in between. This CDR3 contains 16 residues. CDR3 protein: CASSERRQATNTEAFF. The CDR3 nucleotides read TGTGCCAGCAGTGAGCGTAGACAGGCTACGAACACTGAAGCTTTCTTT.

This chain uses TRBV2 with TRBJ1-1, with 7 bases lining up with TRBD1. The CDR3 contains 14 residues. J gave up 5 bases and V 3 bases, and 6 bases lay outside the gene matches. Germline CDR1 and CDR2: SNHLY and FYNNEI. The CDR3 DNA follows: TGTGCCAGCAGTGATTGGCAGGGGGGTACTGAAGCTTTCTTT. It translates to CASSDWQGGTEAFF.

The chain is built from TRBV7-8 and TRBJ2-7, with D hard to call. V lost 3 bases, J lost 2 bases, and 11 bases lay in between. Germline assignment: CDR1 SGHVS and CDR2 FQNEAQ. The CDR3 is made up of 14 amino acids. CDR3 amino acids: CASSFEVGPYEQYF. In DNA form, the CDR3 reads TGTGCCAGCAGCTTCGAGGTGGGTCCCTACGAGCAGTACTTC.

This clone appeared once. DNA for the CDR3: TGTGCCAGCAGACAAGGCCAAAACACTGAAGCTTTCTTT. Its translation: CASRQGQNTEAFF. This chain connects TRBV6-1 to TRBJ1-1; no firm D call. The CDR3 has 13 residues. Germline assignment: CDR1 MNHNS and CDR2 SASEGT. Trimming shortened V by 6 bases and J by 2 bases, and 10 bases separated the two germline ends.

The chain has TRBV2 and TRBJ2-6, with 10 bases lining up with TRBD1. The CDR3 loop spans 20 amino acids. CDR1 SNHLY and CDR2 FYNNEI come from the germline V gene. V was clipped by 1 base and J by 3 bases; unmatched bases: 12. The CDR3 protein is CASSEGGQGPPRLGANVLTF. CDR3 coding DNA: TGTGCCAGCAGTGAAGGGGGACAGGGGCCCCCTAGGCTTGGGGCCAACGTCCTGACTTTC.

This clone was detected only a few times. Other nucleotide sequences in the sample specify the same CDR3. The chain is built from TRBV18 and TRBJ1-1, with D hard to call. CDR3 size: 13 residues. The V gene's germline CDR1 is KGHSH and CDR2 LQKENI. V was pared by 3 bases and J by 2 bases, with 7 bases between. CDR3 nucleotides: TGTGCCAGCTCACCCGATCAAAACACTGAAGCTTTCTTT. Translation: CASSPDQNTEAFF. Variable domain in full (rest from reference TRBV18 and TRBJ1-1): NAGVMQNPRHLVRRRGQEARLRCSPMKGHSHVYWYRQLPEEGLKFMVYLQKENIIDESGMPKERFSAEFPKEGPSILRIQQVVRGDSAAYFCASSPDQNTEAFFGQGTRLTVV.

The CDR3 nucleotides are TGTGCCATCAAGAGGGACAGTCTCTCCTACGAGCAGTACTTC. Translation: CAIKRDSLSYEQYF. This chain joins TRBV10-3 and TRBJ2-7; 7 nucleotides agree with TRBD1. Germline V gene sequence: CDR1 ENHRY, CDR2 SYGVKD. J gave up 0 bases and V 7 bases, and 6 bases lay outside the gene matches. The CDR3 is 14 amino acids.

With regard to this clone: The junction does not match germline at one end; this may be a read error. V and J are TRBV19 and TRBJ2-3, with 8 bases identical to TRBD2. This CDR3 contains 11 residues. Germline V lookup: CDR1 LNHDA, CDR2 SQIVND (reference sequence). CDR3 coding DNA: TGTGCCAGTAGTCGTAGCGGGGCCGCGGGTTTT. As protein: CASSRSGAAGF.

The chain recombines TRBV5-1 with TRBJ1-1, with D unresolved. Germline CDR1 reads SGHRS; CDR2 reads YFSETQ. The CDR3 extends over 14 amino acids. Trimming took 2 bases from V and 5 from J, leaving 13 bases between them. This CDR3 is CASSFGVVGTEAFF. CDR3 nucleotide sequence: TGCGCCAGCAGCTTTGGGGTGGTAGGGACTGAAGCTTTCTTT.

The genes are TRBV2 and TRBJ1-3; 9 nucleotides align to TRBD1. CDR3 length: 16 residues. The trim removed 5 bases at V and 0 bases at J, leaving 5 bases unmatched. Germline V gene sequence: CDR1 SNHLY, CDR2 FYNNEI. This CDR3 reads CASSRRDRDSGNTIYF. The CDR3 bases are TGTGCCAGCAGTCGGCGGGACAGGGACTCTGGAAACACCATATATTTT.

As for this clone: The sample carries other DNA sequences with the same CDR3. CDR3 region: CASREGTDTQYF. Written as DNA, the CDR3 is TGTGCCAGCAGGGAGGGCACAGATACGCAGTATTTT. The rearrangement links TRBV2 to TRBJ2-3, with D perhaps TRBD2 (5 bases). The CDR3 has 12 amino acids. Trimming pared 6 bases from V and 1 base from J, leaving 5 bases between. Germline V gives CDR1 SNHLY, CDR2 FYNNEI.